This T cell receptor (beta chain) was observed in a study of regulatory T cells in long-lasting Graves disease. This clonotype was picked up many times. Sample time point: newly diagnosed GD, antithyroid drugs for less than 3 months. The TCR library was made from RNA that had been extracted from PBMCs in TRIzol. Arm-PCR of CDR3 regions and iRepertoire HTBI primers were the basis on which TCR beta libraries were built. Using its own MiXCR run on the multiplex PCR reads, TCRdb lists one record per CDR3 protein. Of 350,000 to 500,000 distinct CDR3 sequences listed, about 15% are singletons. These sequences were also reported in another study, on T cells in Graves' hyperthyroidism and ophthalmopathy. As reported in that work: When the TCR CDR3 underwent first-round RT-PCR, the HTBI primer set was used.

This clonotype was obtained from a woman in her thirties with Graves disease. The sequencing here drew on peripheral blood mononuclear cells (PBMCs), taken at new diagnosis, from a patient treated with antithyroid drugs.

CDR3 in DNA: TGTGCCAGCAGTTTCTCCGGGACCAATAGCGACGAGCAGTACTTC. Encoded protein: CASSFSGTNSDEQYF. The V and J genes are TRBV27 and TRBJ2-7; perhaps D is TRBD1 or TRBD2 (5 bases each). Germline CDR1 reads MNHEY; CDR2 reads SMNVEV (reference sequence). The CDR3 is 15 amino acids. The V gene lost 3 bases and the J gene lost 5 bases, with 17 bases spanning the gap.